This paragraph reports one TCR beta chain. These data come from a study of blood T cells in healthy people across ages. Next came a second PCR, run for roughly 7 to 12 cycles, which used a sample-barcoded 5' primer along with a J-beta primer mix. MiXCR, run by TCRdb on the 5' RACE reads, gives a single entry per CDR3 protein. The table includes around 1,000,000 distinct CDR3 sequences, under 30% detected once. This CDR3 is built from 17 residues. V was clipped by 2 bases and J by 1 base; unmatched bases: 9. Germline assignment: CDR1 SGHAT and CDR2 FQNNGV. These data also featured in a second study, about T cells of mothers and their children. That paper adds: A few healthy Caucasian mothers gave samples, and so did their six children. The authors used all extracted RNA for cDNA synthesis, at about 1.6 ug per 15 ul. When the second PCR was run, its M1S primer added sample barcodes and 2-4 random nucleotides. Related mother-child pairs shared slightly more overlap than unrelated pairs, but the difference was non-significant.

This receptor was obtained from a girl aged 2 to 9 in good health. Sample: blood. This sequence joins TRBV11-2 and TRBJ2-5; 8 nucleotides match TRBD2. Here the CDR3 reads CASSLRDLAGIQETQYF. DNA of the CDR3: TGTGCCAGCAGCTTAAGAGATCTAGCGGGTATCCAAGAGACCCAGTACTTC. Combining the CDR3 with reference TRBV11-2 and TRBJ2-5 gives the whole variable domain EAGVAQSPRYKIIEKRQSVAFWCNPISGHATLYWYQQILGQGPKLLIQFQNNGVVDDSQLPKDRFSAERLKGVDSTLKIQPAKLEDSAVYLCASSLRDLAGIQETQYFGPGTRLLVL.